This passage covers 2 T cell receptor beta chains from one sample sequenced in a study of blood T cell repertoires in COVID-19. Repertoires were generated with immunoSEQ multiplex PCR, while TCRdb's copy carries only in-frame clones and drops some. The repertoire holds about 210,000 clones, with less than 85% as singletons. The sequenced sample was peripheral blood. The receptor set was obtained from a woman aged 70-85 years with acute or convalescent COVID-19.

This chain connects TRBV7-6 to TRBJ1-1; 7 positions match TRBD1. CDR3 length: 15 amino acids. Per germline, CDR1 SGHVS and CDR2 FNYEAQ. The trim removed 1 base at V and 5 bases at J, leaving 7 bases unmatched. CDR3 sequence: CASSLGQGQRTEAFF. The CDR3 DNA follows: TGTGCCAGCAGCTTAGGACAGGGCCAAAGGACTGAAGCTTTCTTT.

V is TRBV29-1 and J is TRBJ2-5; 11 bases map to TRBD1. This CDR3 contains 15 residues. Germline loops: CDR1 SQVTM, CDR2 ANQGSEA. V dropped 7 bases and J dropped 5; count of bases not matched to a gene: 12. This CDR3 is CSAHRDRGEGETQYF. CDR3 in DNA: TGCAGCGCACACCGGGACAGGGGGGAGGGGGAGACCCAGTACTTC.